This TCR beta chain was identified in a study of T cells after yellow fever vaccination. Study-level findings and limits: The study noted that FACS-sorted repertoires could contain abundant clonotypes contaminating from the bulk population. Researchers report a weaker secondary response that nonetheless peaked faster, day 5 versus 15. Post-booster repertoires again held most primary-vaccination clones (about 95% CD4, just under 90% CD8). A minor fraction of clonotypes spanned both CD4 and CD8 compartments.

CDR1 and CDR2 from the germline V gene are DFQATT and SNEGSKA (reference sequence). The CDR3 runs 16 residues. Of note for this clonotype: Its antigen is undetermined. Relative to the germline gene, one junction end is altered; a read error may explain this.

TCRdb fed the 5' RACE reads into MiXCR, producing one record per CDR3 protein. The sample yields 200,000 to 300,000 distinct CDR3 sequences, around 6.7% seen once. This chain joins TRBV20-1 and TRBJ2-1, with 8 bases lining up with TRBD2. Sequenced material: CD4+ T cells sorted from PBMCs, taken on the day of the yellow fever booster vaccination. This receptor was taken from a man aged 25-40 years who received the YFV17D yellow fever vaccine. The CDR3 nucleotides are TGCTGTGCTACCGTATTAGCGGGGAAATACTACAATGAGCAGTTCTTC. Translation gives CCATVLAGKYYNEQFF.